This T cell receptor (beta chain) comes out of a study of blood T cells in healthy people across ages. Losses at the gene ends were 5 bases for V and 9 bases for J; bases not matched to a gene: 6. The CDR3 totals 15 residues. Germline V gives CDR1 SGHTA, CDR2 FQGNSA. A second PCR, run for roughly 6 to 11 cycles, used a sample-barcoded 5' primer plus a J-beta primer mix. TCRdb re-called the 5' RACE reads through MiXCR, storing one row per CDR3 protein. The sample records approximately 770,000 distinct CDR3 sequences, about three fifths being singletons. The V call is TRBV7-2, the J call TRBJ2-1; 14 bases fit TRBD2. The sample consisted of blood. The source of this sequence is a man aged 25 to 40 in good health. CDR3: CASSAGLAGAPEQFF. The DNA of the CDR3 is TGTGCCAGCAGCGCGGGACTAGCGGGAGCACCTGAGCAGTTCTTC.